This entry lists 21 T cell receptor beta chains sequenced from one sample in a study of T cell changes during pregnancy in multiple sclerosis. Only in-frame clones appear in the TCRdb table, and some are missing; sequencing was by immunoSEQ multiplex PCR. The repertoire holds fewer than 50,000 clones, with around 92% as singletons. The input for sequencing was CD8+ T cells from peripheral blood mononuclear cells, taken in the third trimester of pregnancy. The receptors shown here come from a female donor with multiple sclerosis, enrolled in a pregnancy study.

Details on this clone: The sample holds other DNA sequences that translate to the same CDR3. The rearrangement uses TRBV28 and TRBJ2-7; D remains unclear. Germline lookup yields CDR1 MDHEN and CDR2 SYDVKM. The V end was cut by 4 bases, the J end by 1 base, with 11 bases between. CDR3 length: 14 amino acids. CDR3 protein: CASSSRLNSYEQYF. CDR3 coding DNA: TGTGCCAGCAGTTCCCGACTTAATTCCTACGAGCAGTACTTC.

The CDR3 reads CASSHNLPGLAENYEQYF. The CDR3 DNA reads TGCGCCAGCAGCCACAATCTACCGGGACTAGCGGAGAACTACGAGCAGTACTTC. The rearrangement joins TRBV4-1 to TRBJ2-7; TRBD2 aligns across 11 bases. J was trimmed by 3 bases and V by 3 bases; bases with no gene match: 13. From germline, CDR1 is MGHRA and CDR2 YSYEKL. The CDR3 covers 18 residues.

V and J are TRBV9 and TRBJ1-1; D is uncertain. In germline, CDR1 is SGDLS, CDR2 YYNGEE. The V end lost 0 bases, the J end lost 7 bases, and 16 bases lay between the germline ends. The CDR3 sequence is 15 residues long. The CDR3 is CASSVAGVGGSEAFF. The CDR3 DNA reads as TGTGCCAGCAGCGTAGCTGGGGTAGGAGGGAGTGAAGCTTTCTTT.

This chain connects TRBV6-5 to TRBJ1-5, with TRBD1 identical over 10 bases. There are 14 residues in the CDR3. The J segment lost 11 bases and the V segment lost 6 bases, leaving 10 bases of the junction unmatched. Germline V gives CDR1 MNHEY, CDR2 SVGAGI. The CDR3 loop reads CASSARTGGEAQHF. In DNA form, the CDR3 reads TGTGCCAGCAGCGCCAGGACAGGGGGTGAAGCCCAGCATTTT.

This chain connects TRBV2 to TRBJ2-3, with a tentative D call TRBD2 (5 bases). The CDR3 is 15 residues long. Trimming removed 3 bases from V and 1 base from J, with 11 bases in between. CDR1 SNHLY and CDR2 FYNNEI come from the germline V gene. The DNA for the CDR3 is TGTGCCAGCAGTGAGATAGGGAGTGGCACAGATACGCAGTATTTT. Encoded protein: CASSEIGSGTDTQYF.

This clone was counted a few times. The rearrangement uses TRBV28 and TRBJ1-1; tentative D call: TRBD1 (5 bases). Germline assignment: CDR1 MDHEN and CDR2 SYDVKM. This CDR3 is 14 amino acids long. V shed 6 bases and J shed 5 bases, with 16 bases lying between them. CDR3 protein: CASSWVRVATEAFF. DNA of the CDR3: TGTGCCAGCAGCTGGGTCAGGGTCGCGACTGAAGCTTTCTTT.

V usage is TRBV28 and J usage is TRBJ2-1; D is possibly TRBD2 (6 bases). The CDR3 consists of 15 residues. The ends were cut back, 5 bases at V and 10 bases at J, with 21 bases in the middle. The germline CDR1 and CDR2 sequences are MDHEN and SYDVKM. The CDR3 region is CASSIPWDLKAEQFF. The CDR3 coding sequence is TGTGCCAGCAGTATACCATGGGACTTGAAGGCAGAGCAGTTCTTC.

The chain carries TRBV6-5 and TRBJ2-1, with TRBD2 matching 7 bases. Germline-derived CDR1 and CDR2 are MNHEY and SVGAGI. The CDR3 runs 16 residues. After removal of 0 bases from V and 4 bases from J, the junction contained 6 bases not matched to a gene. CDR3 region: CASSYSEAGLYNEQFF. The CDR3 DNA follows: TGTGCCAGCAGTTACTCAGAAGCGGGACTTTACAATGAGCAGTTCTTC.

The V call is TRBV21-1, the J call TRBJ2-2; the table calls TRBD1, which could not be checked here. TRBV21-1 is shown as a pseudogene. CDR3 length: 20 amino acids. The CDR3 here is CASIIRDRGLRSSGTGELFF. The DNA for the CDR3 is TGTGCCAGCATCATCCGGGACAGGGGGCTTAGGAGTAGCGGGACCGGGGAGCTGTTTTTT.

The chain uses TRBV27 and TRBJ2-3, with 7 bases fitting TRBD1. V lost 7 bases, J lost 3 bases, and 4 bases stayed unmatched. CDR3 size: 13 residues. Germline V gene lookup returns CDR1 MNHEY and CDR2 SMNVEV (reference sequence). The DNA for the CDR3 is TGTGCCAGCACTGGCAGGGGGACAGATACGCAGTATTTT. Protein product: CASTGRGTDTQYF.

This chain connects TRBV19 to TRBJ2-2; D is ambiguous. V lost 1 base to trimming and J lost 4 bases, with 10 bases between them. CDR1 and CDR2 from the germline V gene are LNHDA and SQIVND (reference sequence). This CDR3 is 15 amino acids long. The CDR3 here is CASSIGIRGTGELFF. CDR3 sequence (DNA): TGTGCCAGTAGTATAGGGATTAGAGGCACCGGGGAGCTGTTTTTT.

About this clone itself: Other DNA sequences in the same sample also yield this CDR3. The chain links TRBV5-4 to TRBJ2-7; the match to TRBD1 covers 9 bases. CDR3 length: 15 amino acids. J gave up 2 bases and V 3 bases, and 6 bases lay outside the gene matches. CDR1 is SGHNT and CDR2 is YYREEE in the germline V gene (reference sequence). Here the CDR3 reads CASSSPGQGTYEQYF. In DNA, the CDR3 is TGTGCCAGCAGCTCTCCGGGACAGGGTACCTACGAGCAGTACTTC.

The chain has TRBV5-1 and TRBJ2-7, with 10 bases matching TRBD1. This CDR3 has 15 residues. V was clipped by 4 bases and J by 2 bases; unmatched bases: 6. Germline-derived CDR1 and CDR2 are SGHRS and YFSETQ. The CDR3 is CASSPGTGDPYEQYF. Here the CDR3 DNA reads TGCGCCAGCAGCCCAGGGACAGGGGATCCCTACGAGCAGTACTTC.

The chain joins TRBV7-6 to TRBJ2-3, with 9 bases identical to TRBD2. CDR1 is SGHVS and CDR2 is FNYEAQ in the germline V gene. J gave up 2 bases and V 5 bases, and 5 bases lay outside the gene matches. This CDR3 has 15 amino acids. The CDR3 DNA reads as TGTGCCAGCAGCCCCGGGACTAGCTCCACAGATACGCAGTATTTT. It yields the protein CASSPGTSSTDTQYF.

The V gene is TRBV28, the J gene TRBJ1-3; D is uncertain. V was shortened by 3 bases and J by 4 bases, with 13 bases between the two germline ends. CDR1 is MDHEN and CDR2 is SYDVKM in the germline V gene. There are 15 residues in the CDR3. CDR3 sequence (DNA): TGTGCCAGCAGTTTGTATCAGGCCAGAGGAAACACCATATATTTT. It specifies CASSLYQARGNTIYF.

The chain has TRBV5-5 and TRBJ2-7; 7 positions match TRBD1. The germline CDR1 and CDR2 sequences are SGHKS and YYEKEE (reference sequence). V dropped 4 bases and J dropped 3; count of bases not matched to a gene: 7. The CDR3 totals 14 residues. The CDR3 coding sequence is TGTGCCAGCAGCGTACAGGGGACCATCTACGAGCAGTACTTC. This gives the protein CASSVQGTIYEQYF.

The chain is built from TRBV7-9 and TRBJ2-7; TRBD1 matches 9 bases. The CDR3 totals 13 residues. Losses at the gene ends were 7 bases for V and 3 bases for J; bases not matched to a gene: 4. Germline assignment: CDR1 SEHNR and CDR2 FQNEAQ (reference sequence). In DNA form, the CDR3 reads TGTGCCAGCAAGGCGGGACAGGGCTACGAGCAGTACTTC. It codes for CASKAGQGYEQYF. The full variable domain, with the rest looked up from reference TRBV7-9 and TRBJ2-7, is DTGVSQNPRHKITKRGQNVTFRCDPISEHNRLYWYRQTLGQGPEFLTYFQNEAQLEKSRLLSDRFSAERPKGSFSTLEIQRTEQGDSAMYLCASKAGQGYEQYFGPGTRLTVT.

The chain has TRBV19 and TRBJ1-1; TRBD1 matches 9 bases. Germline V lookup: CDR1 LNHDA, CDR2 SQIVND (reference sequence). The CDR3 consists of 16 residues. The ends lost 6 bases at V and 5 bases at J; junction bases unmatched: 13. CDR3 amino acids: CASSMGDRVGVTEAFF. CDR3 coding DNA: TGTGCCAGTAGCATGGGGGACAGGGTCGGTGTGACTGAAGCTTTCTTT.

The V gene is TRBV28, the J gene TRBJ2-1, with 8 bases that match TRBD1. V dropped 6 bases and J dropped 4; count of bases not matched to a gene: 8. The CDR3 has 15 amino acids. In germline, CDR1 is MDHEN, CDR2 SYDVKM. CDR3 sequence: CASSPDRGGYNEQFF. The CDR3 DNA reads TGTGCCAGCAGCCCTGACAGGGGCGGATACAATGAGCAGTTCTTC.

This clone was seen just once. V gene TRBV27 combines with J gene TRBJ2-7; TRBD1 agrees at 11 bases. There are 14 residues in the CDR3. CDR1 MNHEY and CDR2 SMNVEV come from the germline V gene (reference sequence). V shed 4 bases and J 4 bases; nucleotides not matched to a gene: 3. CDR3 DNA sequence: TGTGCCAGCAGTTCCGGGACAGGGGGGTACGAGCAGTACTTC. It encodes CASSSGTGGYEQYF.

The CDR3 DNA reads TGTGCCAGCAGCCAAGTGCGATGGACAGGGGGCCGTCAGGAGAGCTCCTACGAGCAGTACTTC. Its protein product is CASSQVRWTGGRQESSYEQYF. This chain connects TRBV14 to TRBJ2-7; 11 bases are shared with TRBD1. In germline, CDR1 is SGHDN, CDR2 FVKESK. V lost 1 base to trimming and J lost 0 bases; unmatched junction nucleotides: 17. CDR3 length: 21 amino acids.